The sequence of this T cell receptor (beta chain) was determined in a study of shared clonotypes between healthy human individuals. Only in-frame clones appear in the TCRdb table, and some are missing; sequencing was by immunoSEQ multiplex PCR. The table lists fewer than 1.4 million clones, around 78% of them singletons. The CDR3 is 15 amino acids. Germline loops: CDR1 SGHTA, CDR2 FQGNSA. With 3 bases clipped from V and 3 bases from J, the junction kept 6 bases outside the gene matches. V is TRBV7-2 and J is TRBJ2-5; the match to TRBD2 covers 8 bases. The sample consisted of memory CD4+ T cells from PBMCs. Subset reported: CD45RA-negative fraction. This sequence was found in a young man in good health. Some clones in this sample may be carry-over from other donors' samples. CDR3 DNA: TGTGCCAGCAGCTTTCTTTCAGCGGGGGAAGAGACCCAGTACTTC. Residues: CASSFLSAGEETQYF.